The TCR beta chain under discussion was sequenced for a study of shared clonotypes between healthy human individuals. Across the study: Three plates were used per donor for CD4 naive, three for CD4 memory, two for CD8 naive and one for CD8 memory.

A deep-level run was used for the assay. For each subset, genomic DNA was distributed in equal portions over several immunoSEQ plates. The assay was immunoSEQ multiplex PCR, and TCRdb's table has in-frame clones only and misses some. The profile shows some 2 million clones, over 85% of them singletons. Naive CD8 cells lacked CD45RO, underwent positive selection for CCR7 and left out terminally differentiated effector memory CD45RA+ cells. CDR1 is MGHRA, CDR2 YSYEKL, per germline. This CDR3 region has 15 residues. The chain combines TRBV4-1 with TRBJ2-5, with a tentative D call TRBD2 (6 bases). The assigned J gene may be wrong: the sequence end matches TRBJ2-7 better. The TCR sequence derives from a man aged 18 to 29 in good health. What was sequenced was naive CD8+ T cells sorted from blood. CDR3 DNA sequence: TGCGCCAGCAGCCAAGTTGGAGGGCCATCCTACGAGCAGTACTTC. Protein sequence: CASSQVGGPSYEQYF.